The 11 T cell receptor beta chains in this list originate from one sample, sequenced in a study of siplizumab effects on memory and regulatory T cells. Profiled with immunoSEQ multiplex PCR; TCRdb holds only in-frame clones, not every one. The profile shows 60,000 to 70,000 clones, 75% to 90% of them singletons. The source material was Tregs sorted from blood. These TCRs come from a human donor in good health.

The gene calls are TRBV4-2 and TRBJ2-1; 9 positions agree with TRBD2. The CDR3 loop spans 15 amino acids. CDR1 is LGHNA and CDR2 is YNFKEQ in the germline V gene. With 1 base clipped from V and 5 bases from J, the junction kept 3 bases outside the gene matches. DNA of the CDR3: TGTGCCAGCAGCCAAGGTGTAGCGGGGGACAATGAGCAGTTCTTC. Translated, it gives CASSQGVAGDNEQFF.

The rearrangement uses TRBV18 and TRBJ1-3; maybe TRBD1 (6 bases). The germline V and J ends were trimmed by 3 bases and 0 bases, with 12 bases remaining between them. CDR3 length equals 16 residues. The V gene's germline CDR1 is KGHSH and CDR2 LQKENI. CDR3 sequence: CASSPRQASSGNTIYF. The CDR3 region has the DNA TGTGCCAGCTCACCGCGACAGGCTAGCTCTGGAAACACCATATATTTT.

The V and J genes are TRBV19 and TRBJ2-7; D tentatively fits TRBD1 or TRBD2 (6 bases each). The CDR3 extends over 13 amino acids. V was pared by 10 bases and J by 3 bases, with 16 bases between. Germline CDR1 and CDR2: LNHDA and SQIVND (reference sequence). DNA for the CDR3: TGTGCCATTTTAATAGGGGGGCTCTACGAGCAGTACTTC. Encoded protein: CAILIGGLYEQYF.

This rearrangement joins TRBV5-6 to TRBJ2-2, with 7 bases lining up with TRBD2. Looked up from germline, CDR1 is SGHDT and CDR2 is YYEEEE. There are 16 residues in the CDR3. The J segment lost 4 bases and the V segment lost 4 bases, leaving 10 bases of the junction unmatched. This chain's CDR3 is CASSLPGGRVTGELFF. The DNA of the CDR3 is TGTGCCAGCAGCCTGCCCGGCGGGAGAGTCACCGGGGAGCTGTTTTTT.

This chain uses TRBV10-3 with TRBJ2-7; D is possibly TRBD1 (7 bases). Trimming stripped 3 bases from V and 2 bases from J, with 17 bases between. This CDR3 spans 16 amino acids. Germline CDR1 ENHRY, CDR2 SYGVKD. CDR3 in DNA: TGTGCCATCAGTGAATTTGGAGTCAGGGGGGCCTACGAGCAGTACTTC. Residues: CAISEFGVRGAYEQYF.

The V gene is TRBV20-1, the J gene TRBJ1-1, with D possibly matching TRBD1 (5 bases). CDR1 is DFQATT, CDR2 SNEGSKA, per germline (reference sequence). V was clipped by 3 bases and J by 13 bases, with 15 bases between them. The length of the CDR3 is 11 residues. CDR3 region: CSASDPLGVFF. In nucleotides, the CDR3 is TGCAGTGCTAGTGACCCATTGGGGGTTTTCTTT.

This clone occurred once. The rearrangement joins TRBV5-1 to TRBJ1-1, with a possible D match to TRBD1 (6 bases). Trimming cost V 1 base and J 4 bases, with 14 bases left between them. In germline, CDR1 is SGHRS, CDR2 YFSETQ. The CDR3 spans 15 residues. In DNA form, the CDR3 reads TGCGCCAGCAGCTTGTTTGCAGGGGCTAGCACTGAAGCTTTCTTT. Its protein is CASSLFAGASTEAFF.

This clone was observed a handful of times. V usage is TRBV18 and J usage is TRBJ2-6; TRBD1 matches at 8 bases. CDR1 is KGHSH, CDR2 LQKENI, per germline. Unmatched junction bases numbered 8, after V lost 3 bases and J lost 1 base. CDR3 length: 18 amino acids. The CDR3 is CASSPRQGKNSGANVLTF. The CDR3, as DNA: TGTGCCAGCTCACCGAGACAGGGGAAAAATTCTGGGGCCAACGTCCTGACTTTC.

The CDR3 region has the DNA TGCGCCAGCAGGGACCATCGGACAGGGACCTATGGCTACACCTTC. Its protein is CASRDHRTGTYGYTF. The gene calls are TRBV5-1 and TRBJ1-2; the match to TRBD1 covers 8 bases. The ends lost 5 bases at V and 4 bases at J; junction bases unmatched: 10. The CDR3 contains 15 residues. CDR1 and CDR2 (germline): SGHRS, YFSETQ. The full variable domain, its missing parts supplied by reference TRBV5-1 and TRBJ1-2, is KAGVTQTPRYLIKTRGQQVTLSCSPISGHRSVSWYQQTPGQGLQFLFEYFSETQRNKGNFPGRFSGRQFSNSRSEMNVSTLELGDSALYLCASRDHRTGTYGYTFGSGTRLTVV.

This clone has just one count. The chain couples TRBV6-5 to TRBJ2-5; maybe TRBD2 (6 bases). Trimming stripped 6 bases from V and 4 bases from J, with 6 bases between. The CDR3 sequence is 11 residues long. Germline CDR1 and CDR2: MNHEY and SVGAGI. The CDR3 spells CASSGGETQYF. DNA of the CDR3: TGTGCCAGCAGCGGGGGAGAGACCCAGTACTTC.

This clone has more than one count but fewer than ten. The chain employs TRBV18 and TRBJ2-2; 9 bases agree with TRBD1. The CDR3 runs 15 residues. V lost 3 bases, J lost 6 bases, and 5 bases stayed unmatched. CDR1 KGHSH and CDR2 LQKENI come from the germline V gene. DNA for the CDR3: TGTGCCAGCTCACCGGGACAGGGTGGCGCCGGGGAGCTGTTTTTT. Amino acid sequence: CASSPGQGGAGELFF.